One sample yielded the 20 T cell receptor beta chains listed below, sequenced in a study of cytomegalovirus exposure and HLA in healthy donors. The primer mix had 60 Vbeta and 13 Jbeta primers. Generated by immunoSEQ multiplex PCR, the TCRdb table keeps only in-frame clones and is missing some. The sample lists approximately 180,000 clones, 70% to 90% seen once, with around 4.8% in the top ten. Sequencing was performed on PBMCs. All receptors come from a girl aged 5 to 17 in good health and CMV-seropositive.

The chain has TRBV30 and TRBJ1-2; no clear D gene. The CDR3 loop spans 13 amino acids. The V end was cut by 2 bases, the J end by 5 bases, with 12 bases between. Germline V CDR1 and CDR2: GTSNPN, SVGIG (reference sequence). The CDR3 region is CAWSMTPGYGYTF. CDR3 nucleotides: TGTGCCTGGAGTATGACTCCGGGTTATGGCTACACCTTC.

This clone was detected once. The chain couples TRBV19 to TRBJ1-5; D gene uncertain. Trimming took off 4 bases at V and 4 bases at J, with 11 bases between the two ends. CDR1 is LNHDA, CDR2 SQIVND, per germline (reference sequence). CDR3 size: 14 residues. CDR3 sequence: CASSTNGLNQPQHF. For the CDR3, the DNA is TGTGCCAGTAGTACCAACGGACTGAATCAGCCCCAGCATTTT.

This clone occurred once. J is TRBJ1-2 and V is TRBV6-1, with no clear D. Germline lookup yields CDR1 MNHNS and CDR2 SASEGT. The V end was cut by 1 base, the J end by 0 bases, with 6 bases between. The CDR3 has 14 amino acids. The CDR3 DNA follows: TGTGCCAGCAGTGAAGGAGGAACTAACTATGGCTACACCTTC. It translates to CASSEGGTNYGYTF.

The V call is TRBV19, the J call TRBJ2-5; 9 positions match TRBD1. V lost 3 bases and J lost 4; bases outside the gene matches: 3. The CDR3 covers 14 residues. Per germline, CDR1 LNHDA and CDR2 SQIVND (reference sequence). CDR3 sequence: CASSIMGQGETQYF. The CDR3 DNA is TGTGCCAGTAGTATTATGGGACAGGGAGAGACCCAGTACTTC.

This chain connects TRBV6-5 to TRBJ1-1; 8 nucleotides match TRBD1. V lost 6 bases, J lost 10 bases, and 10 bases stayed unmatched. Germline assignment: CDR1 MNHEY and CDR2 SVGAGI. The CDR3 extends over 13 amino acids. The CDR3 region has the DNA TGTGCCAGCAGCCTAAAATTAGACAGGGGAGCTTTCTTT. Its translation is CASSLKLDRGAFF.

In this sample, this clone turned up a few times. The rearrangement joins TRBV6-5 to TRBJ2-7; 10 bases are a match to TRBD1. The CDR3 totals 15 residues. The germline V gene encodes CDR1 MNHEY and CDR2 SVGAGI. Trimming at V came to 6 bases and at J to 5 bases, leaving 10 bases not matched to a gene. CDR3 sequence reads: CASRLPGTGAHEQYF. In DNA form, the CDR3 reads TGTGCCAGCAGACTTCCCGGGACAGGGGCCCACGAGCAGTACTTC.

CDR3 nucleotide sequence: TGTGCCAGCAGCTTCCAGGGTCCCCCGGCTGATACGCAGTATTTT. It is translated as CASSFQGPPADTQYF. The chain combines TRBV13 with TRBJ2-3, with TRBD1 as a possible D gene (5 bases). The V gene's germline CDR1 is PRHDT and CDR2 FYEKMQ (reference sequence). Trimming left V 3 bases short and J 6 bases short, with 16 bases between. This CDR3 contains 15 residues.

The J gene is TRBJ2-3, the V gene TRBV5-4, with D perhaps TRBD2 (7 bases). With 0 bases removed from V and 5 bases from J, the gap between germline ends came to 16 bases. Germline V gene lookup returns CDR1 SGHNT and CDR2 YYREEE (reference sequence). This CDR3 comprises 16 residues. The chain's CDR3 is CASSLVGGVSGDTQYF. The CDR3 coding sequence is TGTGCCAGCAGCTTGGTAGGGGGGGTTAGCGGAGATACGCAGTATTTT.

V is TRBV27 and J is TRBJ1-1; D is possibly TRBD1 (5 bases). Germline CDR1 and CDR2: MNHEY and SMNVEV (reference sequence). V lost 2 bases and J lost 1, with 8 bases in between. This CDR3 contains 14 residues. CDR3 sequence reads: CASSLQGWNTEAFF. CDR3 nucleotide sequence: TGTGCCAGCAGTTTACAGGGATGGAACACTGAAGCTTTCTTT.

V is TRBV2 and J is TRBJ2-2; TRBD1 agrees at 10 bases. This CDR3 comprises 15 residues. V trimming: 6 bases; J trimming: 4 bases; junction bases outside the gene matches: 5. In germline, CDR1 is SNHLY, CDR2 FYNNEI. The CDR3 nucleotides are TGTGCCAGCAGGGGACAGGGGATCAGCACCGGGGAGCTGTTTTTT. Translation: CASRGQGISTGELFF.

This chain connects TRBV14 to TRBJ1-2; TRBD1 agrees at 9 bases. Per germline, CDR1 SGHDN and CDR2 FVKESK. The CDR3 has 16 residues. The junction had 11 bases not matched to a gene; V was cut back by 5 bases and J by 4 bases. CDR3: CASSDLRGTGTYGYTF. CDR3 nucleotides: TGTGCCAGCAGCGATTTAAGAGGGACAGGGACCTATGGCTACACCTTC.

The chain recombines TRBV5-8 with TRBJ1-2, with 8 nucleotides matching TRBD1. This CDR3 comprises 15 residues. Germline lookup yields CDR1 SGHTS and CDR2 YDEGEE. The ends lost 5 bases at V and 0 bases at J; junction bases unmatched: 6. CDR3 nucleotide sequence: TGTGCCAGCAGTAAGGACAGGGAAGCTAACTATGGCTACACCTTC. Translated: CASSKDREANYGYTF.

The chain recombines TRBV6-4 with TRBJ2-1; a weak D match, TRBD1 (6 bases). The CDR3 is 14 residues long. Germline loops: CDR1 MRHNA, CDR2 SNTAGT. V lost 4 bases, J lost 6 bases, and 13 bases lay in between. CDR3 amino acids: CASSGAGDPNEQFF. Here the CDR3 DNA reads TGTGCCAGCAGTGGGGCAGGGGATCCCAATGAGCAGTTCTTC.

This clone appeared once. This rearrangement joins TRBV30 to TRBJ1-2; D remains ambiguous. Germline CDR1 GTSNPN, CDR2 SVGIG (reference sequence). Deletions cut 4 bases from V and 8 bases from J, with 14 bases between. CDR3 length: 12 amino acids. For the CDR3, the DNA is TGTGCCTGGACTATCGGAGCGGGGGGCTACACCTTC. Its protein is CAWTIGAGGYTF.

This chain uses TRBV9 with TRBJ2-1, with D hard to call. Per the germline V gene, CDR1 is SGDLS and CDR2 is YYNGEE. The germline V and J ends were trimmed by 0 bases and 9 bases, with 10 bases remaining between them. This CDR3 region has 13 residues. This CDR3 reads CASSVESVGEQFF. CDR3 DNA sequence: TGTGCCAGCAGCGTAGAGTCGGTCGGTGAGCAGTTCTTC.

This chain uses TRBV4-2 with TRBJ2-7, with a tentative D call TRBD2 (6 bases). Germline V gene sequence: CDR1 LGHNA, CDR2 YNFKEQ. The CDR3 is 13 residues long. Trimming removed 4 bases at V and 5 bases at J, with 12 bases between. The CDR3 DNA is TGTGCCAGCAGCCCCGCGGGGTCGGACGAGCAGTACTTC. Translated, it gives CASSPAGSDEQYF.

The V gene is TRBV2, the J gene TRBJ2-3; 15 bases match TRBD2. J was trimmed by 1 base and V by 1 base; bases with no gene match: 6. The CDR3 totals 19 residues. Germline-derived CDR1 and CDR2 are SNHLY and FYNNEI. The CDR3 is CASSEVGLAGGGGTDTQYF. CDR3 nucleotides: TGTGCCAGCAGTGAAGTGGGACTAGCGGGGGGCGGTGGCACAGATACGCAGTATTTT.

The CDR3 reads CASGDTRSETQYF. DNA for the CDR3: TGTGCTAGTGGCGATACTAGGTCAGAGACCCAGTACTTC. The genes are TRBV12-5 and TRBJ2-5; possibly TRBD2 for D (5 bases). The CDR3 covers 13 residues. V lost 6 bases to trimming and J lost 4 bases, with 12 bases between them. The germline V gene encodes CDR1 LGHNT and CDR2 FRNRAP.

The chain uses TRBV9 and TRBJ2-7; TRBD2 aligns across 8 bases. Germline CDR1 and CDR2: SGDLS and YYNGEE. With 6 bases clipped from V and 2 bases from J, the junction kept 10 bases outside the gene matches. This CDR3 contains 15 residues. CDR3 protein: CASKGGGGLTYEQYF. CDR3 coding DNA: TGTGCCAGCAAGGGGGGCGGGGGGCTTACCTACGAGCAGTACTTC.

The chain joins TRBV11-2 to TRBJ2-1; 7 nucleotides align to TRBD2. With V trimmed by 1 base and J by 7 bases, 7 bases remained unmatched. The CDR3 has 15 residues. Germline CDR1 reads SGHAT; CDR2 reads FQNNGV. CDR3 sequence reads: CASSLGRGSGNEQFF. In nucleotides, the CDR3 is TGTGCCAGCAGCTTAGGGCGGGGGTCAGGGAATGAGCAGTTCTTC.